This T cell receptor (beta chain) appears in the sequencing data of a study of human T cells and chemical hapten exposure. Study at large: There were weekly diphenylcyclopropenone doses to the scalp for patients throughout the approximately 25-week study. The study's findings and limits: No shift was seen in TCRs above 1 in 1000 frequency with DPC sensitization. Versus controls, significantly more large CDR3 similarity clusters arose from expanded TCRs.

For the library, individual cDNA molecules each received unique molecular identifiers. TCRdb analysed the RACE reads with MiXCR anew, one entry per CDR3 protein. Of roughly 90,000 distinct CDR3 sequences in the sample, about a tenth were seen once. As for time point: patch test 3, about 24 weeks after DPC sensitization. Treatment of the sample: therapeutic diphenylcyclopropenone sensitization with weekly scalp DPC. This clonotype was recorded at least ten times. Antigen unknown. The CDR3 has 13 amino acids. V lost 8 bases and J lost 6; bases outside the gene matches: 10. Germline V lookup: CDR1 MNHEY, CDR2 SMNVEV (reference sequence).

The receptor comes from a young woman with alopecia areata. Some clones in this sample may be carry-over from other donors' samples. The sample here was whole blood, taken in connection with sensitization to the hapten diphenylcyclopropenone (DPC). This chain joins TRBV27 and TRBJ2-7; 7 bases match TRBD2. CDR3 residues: CASAPGRSGEQYV. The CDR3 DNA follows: TGTGCCAGCGCCCCCGGGAGGAGCGGCGAGCAGTACGTC.